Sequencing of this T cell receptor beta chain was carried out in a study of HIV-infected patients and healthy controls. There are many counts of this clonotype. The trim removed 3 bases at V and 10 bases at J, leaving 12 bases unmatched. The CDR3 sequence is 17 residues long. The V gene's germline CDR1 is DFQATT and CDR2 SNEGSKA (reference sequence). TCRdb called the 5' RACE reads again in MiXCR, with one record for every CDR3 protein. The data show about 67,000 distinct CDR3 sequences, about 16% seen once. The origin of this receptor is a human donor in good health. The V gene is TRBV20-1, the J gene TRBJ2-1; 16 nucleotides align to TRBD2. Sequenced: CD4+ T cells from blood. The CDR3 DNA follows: TGCAGTGCTAGTATGGGACTAGCGGGAGGGCCGCGAGAAGAGCAGTTCTTC. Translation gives CSASMGLAGGPREEQFF.